The TCR beta chain described here comes from a study of early T cells in non-severe SARS-CoV-2 infection. At the level of the study: From unsorted whole blood, bulk RNA was sequenced, and the chains remained unpaired. Study conclusions and caveats: There was a bias toward anti-spike CD8 responses in VDJdb matching, which missed private and CD4 specificities.

TCRdb passed the 5' RACE reads through MiXCR, listing each CDR3 protein once. The top ten hold about 2.3% of the sample, which has about 94,000 distinct CDR3 sequences, roughly 13% seen once. This clonotype was seen a few times. What it binds is not known. Trimming cost V 5 bases and J 0 bases; bases outside gene matches: 4. The CDR3 totals 15 residues. CDR1 MDHEN and CDR2 SYDVKM come from the germline V gene. The chain recombines TRBV28 with TRBJ2-1, with 7 bases aligning to TRBD2. The sequenced material came from whole blood. The receptor was derived from an adult who was a healthcare worker with PCR-confirmed SARS-CoV-2 infection or an uninfected control (not recorded which). The CDR3 loop reads CASSHGGSSYNEQFF. The CDR3 DNA reads TGTGCCAGCAGTCACGGGGGGAGCTCCTACAATGAGCAGTTCTTC.